A single sample is the source of the 2 T cell receptor beta chains below, sequenced in a study of regulatory T cells in long-lasting Graves disease listed by TCRdb under 2021. Explained via the paper, the time point label denotes: newly diagnosed GD, antithyroid drugs for less than 3 months. For both TCR sequencing and RNA sequencing, RNA was extracted from PBMCs using TRIzol. The receptor library was made with multiplex PCR. The instrument was an Illumina HiSeq 4000. To build TCR beta libraries, CDR3 regions were amplified by Arm-PCR using iRepertoire HTBI primers. TCRdb redid the processing of the public reads, applying fastp at Q25 and MiXCR, and retained in-frame beta chains. Records with the same CDR3 protein are collapsed into one entry carrying the most frequent genes and DNA. The sample yields more than 400,000 distinct CDR3 sequences; under 20% were counted once. Of the sample, roughly an eighth is held by the ten largest clones.

These data were also reused for a study on T cells in Graves' hyperthyroidism and ophthalmopathy.

The sequencing used peripheral blood mononuclear cells (PBMCs), collected at new diagnosis, from a patient treated with antithyroid drugs. Receptors originate from a man aged 35-49 years with Graves disease. Donor details come from another sample of the same person, matched by shared clones.

This clonotype was counted only a few times. This sequence joins TRBV27 and TRBJ2-2; 14 bases agree with TRBD2. J lost 4 bases, V lost 4 bases, and 11 bases had no gene match. The CDR3 extends over 19 amino acids. The germline CDR1 and CDR2 sequences are MNHEY and SMNVEV (reference sequence). The CDR3 sequence: CASSSRLAGGPGGTGELFF. The CDR3 nucleotides read TGTGCCAGCAGTTCTCGACTAGCGGGAGGGCCTGGCGGCACCGGGGAGCTGTTTTTT.

The gene calls are TRBV7-6 and TRBJ2-2, with 10 bases fitting TRBD2. Germline CDR1 SGHVS, CDR2 FNYEAQ. V shed 0 bases and J 6 bases; nucleotides not matched to a gene: 4. The CDR3 consists of 16 residues. The chain's CDR3 is CASSLALAGFPGELFF. CDR3 coding DNA: TGTGCCAGCAGCTTAGCACTAGCGGGATTCCCCGGGGAGCTGTTTTTT. The variable domain in full, with the rest retrieved from reference TRBV7-6 and TRBJ2-2, is GAGVSQSPRYKVTKRGQDVALRCDPISGHVSLYWYRQALGQGPEFLTYFNYEAQQDKSGLPNDRFSAERPEGSISTLTIQRTEQRDSAMYRCASSLALAGFPGELFFGEGSRLTVL.